The 10 T cell receptor beta chains below all came from one sample that was sequenced in a study of identical twins. TCRdb reprocessed the 5' RACE reads with MiXCR, giving one entry per CDR3 protein. The table records 1,800,000 or so distinct CDR3 sequences, about 30% of them present only once. Sequenced sample: cord blood. The receptors were sampled from a newborn girl in good health.

This chain uses TRBV13 with TRBJ2-1, with D hard to call. From germline, CDR1 is PRHDT and CDR2 FYEKMQ (reference sequence). This CDR3 is 14 amino acids long. V lost 4 bases and J 6 bases, leaving 13 bases between the germline ends. Written as DNA, the CDR3 is TGTGCCAGCAGCTCCCCGGGTAGTATCAATGAGCAGTTCTTC. Residues: CASSSPGSINEQFF.

This clonotype was observed many times. CDR3 loop: CASSLSSGSEQYF. The CDR3 DNA follows: TGTGCCAGCAGTTTATCTAGCGGGAGCGAGCAGTACTTC. The V call is TRBV27, the J call TRBJ2-5; 9 nucleotides match TRBD2. The DNA end is more similar to TRBJ2-7, so the J call may be wrong. The length of the CDR3 is 13 residues. Germline V gene sequence: CDR1 MNHEY, CDR2 SMNVEV (reference sequence).

Many counts were recorded for this clonotype. The chain recombines TRBV2 with TRBJ2-7; D gene ambiguous. V was pared by 6 bases and J by 5 bases, with 5 bases between. The length of the CDR3 is 10 residues. Germline V lookup: CDR1 SNHLY, CDR2 FYNNEI. CDR3 nucleotides: TGTGCCAGCAGACTGAACGAGCAGTACTTC. It translates to CASRLNEQYF.

This clonotype was found a few times. V is TRBV20-1 and J is TRBJ2-3, with 8 nucleotides matching TRBD1. This CDR3 comprises 13 residues. Germline CDR1 and CDR2: DFQATT and SNEGSKA (reference sequence). The ends lost 6 bases at V and 2 bases at J; junction bases unmatched: 4. CDR3: CSAHRGTTDTQYF. The DNA for the CDR3 is TGCAGTGCCCACAGGGGGACCACAGATACGCAGTATTTT.

This chain joins TRBV5-4 and TRBJ2-5; 8 bases fit TRBD1. Per the germline V gene, CDR1 is SGHNT and CDR2 is YYREEE (reference sequence). V shed 4 bases, J shed 4 bases, and the junction held 12 bases outside the gene matches. The CDR3 length is 16 residues. The CDR3 nucleotides are TGTGCCAGCAGCCTACATGACAGGGGACCCCTAGAGACCCAGTACTTC. Translating it yields CASSLHDRGPLETQYF.

Concerning this clonotype: A much larger clone differs by one base, so this may be a read error. The chain couples TRBV29-1 to TRBJ1-2, with D perhaps TRBD1 (5 bases). Trimming stripped 4 bases from V and 4 bases from J, with 10 bases between. From germline, CDR1 is SQVTM and CDR2 ANQGSEA. CDR3 length: 12 residues. The CDR3 DNA reads as TGCAGCGTTGGAGGGGTGGGCTATGGCTACACCTTC. It translates to CSVGGVGYGYTF.

This clonotype appeared a few times. The genes are TRBV2 and TRBJ2-3; possible D gene TRBD2, 6 bases. Trimming removed 4 bases from V and 3 bases from J, with 14 bases in between. CDR1 SNHLY and CDR2 FYNNEI come from the germline V gene. This CDR3 has 15 amino acids. CDR3 bases: TGTGCCAGCAGTGGGCGGTCGGGGACTACAGATACGCAGTATTTT. This gives the protein CASSGRSGTTDTQYF.

The chain's CDR3 is CAISEDNNEQYF. CDR3 nucleotides: TGTGCCATCAGTGAAGACAACAATGAGCAGTACTTC. This chain connects TRBV10-3 to TRBJ2-1; the D is unclear. The DNA matches TRBJ2-7 better at its end, which makes the J call doubtful. The germline gives CDR1 ENHRY, CDR2 SYGVKD. This CDR3 region has 12 residues.

This chain connects TRBV4-2 to TRBJ2-1, with 11 bases lining up with TRBD2. CDR3 size: 19 residues. Looked up from germline, CDR1 is LGHNA and CDR2 is YNFKEQ. Unmatched junction bases numbered 10, after V lost 0 bases and J lost 3 bases. The CDR3 sequence is CASSQDLTSGSVIYNEQFF. Here the CDR3 DNA reads TGTGCCAGCAGCCAAGATCTTACTAGCGGGAGTGTCATCTACAATGAGCAGTTCTTC.

CDR3 amino acids: CASSLSLQGDTEAFF. In DNA form, the CDR3 reads TGTGCCAGCAGCTTAAGTCTACAGGGGGACACTGAAGCTTTCTTT. This sequence joins TRBV7-2 and TRBJ1-1, with TRBD1 identical over 8 bases. Trimming at V came to 2 bases and at J to 3 bases, leaving 5 bases not matched to a gene. The CDR3 length is 15 residues. Germline V CDR1 and CDR2: SGHTA, FQGNSA.